A selection of T cell receptor beta chains follows, all from one sample in a study of metastatic and nonmetastatic thyroid tumors. MiXCR reprocessed the PCR reads for TCRdb. The data hold about 40,000 clones, with about an eighth observed a single time. Input material: blood. These TCRs come from a female donor with papillary thyroid cancer or a benign thyroid nodule (not recorded which). Some clones in this sample may be carry-over from other donors' samples. The CDR3 runs from the conserved cysteine through the conserved F or W. D genes are given only for firm matches. Only some rows state a clone size, as once, few, many or a class for expanded clones.

size: many; D: -; V: TRBV4-2; J: TRBJ2-1; CDR3: CASSQDGGGSYNEQFF; DNA: TGTGCCAGCAGCCAAGATGGCGGAGGCTCCTACAATGAGCAGTTCTTC
size: many; D: -; V: TRBV13; J: TRBJ1-1; CDR3: CASSAPGDTEAFF; DNA: TGTGCCAGCAGCGCCCCGGGGGACACTGAAGCTTTCTTT
size: many; D: -; V: TRBV6-1; J: TRBJ2-1; CDR3: CASGLDGYNEQFF; DNA: TGTGCCAGCGGGTTAGACGGTTACAATGAGCAGTTCTTC
size: -; D: -; V: TRBV30; J: TRBJ2-7; CDR3: CALSVLRGKLAEWYF; DNA: TGTGCCTTGAGTGTACTCCGGGGGAAGCTTGCCGAGTGGTACTTC
size: many; D: TRBD2; V: TRBV7-2; J: TRBJ2-5; CDR3: CASSLAGGRETQYF; DNA: TGTGCCAGCAGCTTAGCGGGAGGGCGGGAAACCCAGTACTTC
size: many; D: -; V: TRBV11-1; J: TRBJ2-7; CDR3: CASSPRQSYEQYF; DNA: TGTGCCAGCAGCCCGAGACAGTCCTACGAGCAGTACTTC
size: few; D: -; V: TRBV6-1; J: TRBJ1-5; CDR3: CASQFGENQPQHF; DNA: TGTGCCAGCCAATTCGGAGAGAATCAGCCCCAGCATTTT
size: many; D: -; V: TRBV19; J: TRBJ2-2; CDR3: CASSITGTNTGELFF; DNA: TGTGCCAGTAGTATAACAGGGACGAACACCGGGGAGCTGTTTTTT
size: few; D: -; V: TRBV28; J: TRBJ1-5; CDR3: CASMQWGQPQHF; DNA: TGTGCCAGCATGCAGTGGGGCCAGCCCCAGCATTTT
size: many; D: -; V: TRBV10-3; J: TRBJ1-5; CDR3: CAISESSRQPQHF; DNA: TGTGCCATCAGTGAGTCGAGTCGGCAGCCCCAGCATTTT
size: many; D: TRBD2; V: TRBV24-1; J: TRBJ2-1; CDR3: CATSDSVSGAYNEQFF; DNA: TGTGCCACCAGTGATTCGGTTAGCGGGGCTTACAATGAGCAGTTCTTC
size: many; D: -; V: TRBV24-1; J: TRBJ2-5; CDR3: CATSILDGGGEETQYF; DNA: TGTGCCACCAGTATCCTAGATGGGGGCGGGGAAGAGACCCAGTACTTC
size: many; D: -; V: TRBV12-3/TRBV12-4; J: TRBJ2-4; CDR3: CASSFPRQIAKNIQYF; DNA: TGTGCCAGCAGTTTCCCGCGGCAGATAGCCAAAAACATTCAGTACTTC
size: few; D: TRBD1; V: TRBV29-1; J: TRBJ2-7; CDR3: CGVRQGYEQYF; DNA: TGCGGCGTCCGACAGGGCTACGAGCAGTACTTC
size: many; D: TRBD2; V: TRBV24-1; J: TRBJ2-3; CDR3: CATSDPGLATDTQYF; DNA: TGTGCCACCAGTGACCCGGGACTAGCCACAGATACGCAGTATTTT
size: -; D: -; V: TRBV7-2; J: TRBJ1-2; CDR3: CASSRHGLGYGYTF; DNA: TGTGCCAGCAGTAGACATGGGTTAGGGTATGGCTACACCTTC
size: many; D: TRBD2; V: TRBV20-1; J: TRBJ2-1; CDR3: CSARDPLAGVEQFF; DNA: TGCAGTGCTAGAGATCCCCTAGCGGGAGTTGAGCAGTTCTTC
size: -; D: -; V: TRBV6-2/TRBV6-3; J: TRBJ2-3; CDR3: CASSYSDASTDTQYF; DNA: TGTGCCAGCAGTTACTCTGACGCAAGCACAGATACGCAGTATTTT
size: many; D: -; V: TRBV5-1; J: TRBJ2-3; CDR3: CASSFREDTDTQYF; DNA: TGCGCCAGCAGCTTTCGGGAAGATACAGATACGCAGTATTTT
size: many; D: -; V: TRBV2; J: TRBJ1-2; CDR3: CASRAATGYGYTF; DNA: TGTGCCAGCAGGGCCGCTACAGGGTATGGCTACACCTTC
size: few; D: -; V: TRBV12-3/TRBV12-4; J: TRBJ2-1; CDR3: CASSPQEYNEQFF; DNA: TGTGCCAGCAGTCCGCAAGAATACAATGAGCAGTTCTTC
size: many; D: -; V: TRBV20-1; J: TRBJ1-5; CDR3: CSAVLGSSNQPQHF; DNA: TGCAGTGCGGTTTTGGGCAGTAGCAATCAGCCCCAGCATTTT
size: many; D: -; V: TRBV11-2; J: TRBJ2-7; CDR3: CASSPGVSYEQYF; DNA: TGTGCCAGCAGCCCAGGAGTCTCCTACGAGCAGTACTTC
size: many; D: TRBD2; V: TRBV14; J: TRBJ2-5; CDR3: CASSQPPTGTSGPQETQYF; DNA: TGTGCCAGCAGCCAACCCCCCACCGGGACTAGCGGGCCACAAGAGACCCAGTACTTC
size: -; D: -; V: TRBV2; J: TRBJ2-7; CDR3: CASSTGRSYEQYF; DNA: TGTGCCAGCAGTACGGGGCGCTCCTACGAGCAGTACTTC
size: many; D: TRBD1; V: TRBV25-1; J: TRBJ2-5; CDR3: CASRDDRGGETQYF; DNA: TGTGCCAGCAGGGATGACAGGGGGGGAGAGACCCAGTACTTC
size: many; D: TRBD2; V: TRBV14; J: TRBJ2-3; CDR3: CASSHYTGGGAADTQYF; DNA: TGTGCCAGCAGCCACTATACGGGCGGGGGGGCCGCAGATACGCAGTATTTT
size: many; D: -; V: TRBV6-1; J: TRBJ1-4; CDR3: CASSSYPPGYSNEKLFF; DNA: TGTGCCAGCAGCAGTTACCCCCCGGGGTACTCGAATGAAAAACTGTTTTTT
size: many; D: -; V: TRBV27; J: TRBJ2-1; CDR3: CASSRDYNEQFF; DNA: TGTGCCAGCAGCAGGGACTACAATGAGCAGTTCTTC
size: few; D: -; V: TRBV6-1; J: TRBJ1-2; CDR3: CASSLDRTYGYTF; DNA: TGTGCCAGCAGTCTTGACAGGACCTATGGCTACACCTTC
size: many; D: TRBD1; V: TRBV5-4; J: TRBJ2-3; CDR3: CASSRGGQGIGADTQYF; DNA: TGTGCCAGCAGCAGGGGGGGACAGGGAATTGGGGCAGATACGCAGTATTTT
size: many; D: -; V: TRBV10-3; J: TRBJ2-7; CDR3: CAISELEGFIYEQYF; DNA: TGTGCCATCAGTGAGTTAGAAGGATTCATCTACGAGCAGTACTTC
size: -; D: -; V: TRBV11-2; J: TRBJ2-7; CDR3: CASSPGQASEQYF; DNA: TGTGCCAGCAGCCCAGGGCAGGCGTCCGAGCAGTACTTC
size: few; D: -; V: TRBV6-2/TRBV6-3; J: TRBJ2-5; CDR3: CASSYDGGVGGETQYF; DNA: TGTGCCAGCAGTTACGATGGGGGAGTGGGAGGAGAGACCCAGTACTTC
size: many; D: TRBD1; V: TRBV29-1; J: TRBJ2-5; CDR3: CSVEDGQANLGTQYF; DNA: TGCAGCGTTGAAGATGGACAGGCGAACTTAGGGACCCAGTACTTC
size: many; D: -; V: TRBV20-1; J: TRBJ1-4; CDR3: CSASPRVLSEKLFF; DNA: TGCAGTGCTAGTCCCAGGGTCCTAAGCGAAAAACTGTTTTTT
size: many; D: -; V: TRBV5-4; J: TRBJ1-2; CDR3: CASSLGGKAGYGYTF; DNA: TGTGCCAGCAGCTTGGGTGGGAAAGCGGGCTATGGCTACACCTTC
size: -; D: -; V: TRBV6-2/TRBV6-3; J: TRBJ2-2; CDR3: CASSYGKGADTGEMFF; DNA: TGTGCCAGCAGTTACGGAAAGGGAGCGGACACCGGGGAGATGTTTTTT
size: many; D: TRBD1; V: TRBV5-1; J: TRBJ2-3; CDR3: CASSFSRQGGTDTQYF; DNA: TGCGCCAGCAGCTTTTCTCGACAGGGGGGGACAGATACGCAGTATTTT
size: many; D: TRBD2; V: TRBV30; J: TRBJ2-7; CDR3: CALEGSKREPSYEQYF; DNA: TGTGCCCTGGAAGGTTCCAAGCGGGAGCCCTCCTACGAGCAGTACTTC
size: many; D: -; V: TRBV6-1; J: TRBJ2-7; CDR3: CASSRTWEQYF; DNA: TGTGCCAGCAGTAGAACTTGGGAGCAGTACTTC
size: many; D: -; V: TRBV20-1; J: TRBJ2-2; CDR3: CSARGKYLTGELFF; DNA: TGCAGTGCTAGAGGGAAGTACCTCACCGGGGAGCTGTTTTTT
size: -; D: TRBD2; V: TRBV20-1; J: TRBJ2-7; CDR3: CSATGTSGKTAYEQYF; DNA: TGCAGTGCGACCGGGACTAGCGGGAAAACCGCTTACGAGCAGTACTTC
size: many; D: TRBD2; V: TRBV9; J: TRBJ2-1; CDR3: CASSVAGGYLNEQFF; DNA: TGTGCCAGCAGCGTAGCGGGAGGCTATCTGAATGAGCAGTTCTTC
size: -; D: -; V: TRBV24-1; J: TRBJ2-3; CDR3: CATSDSYGASGFRTDTQYF; DNA: TGTGCCACCAGTGACTCTTACGGGGCTAGTGGGTTTCGCACAGATACGCAGTATTTT
size: medium-sized; D: -; V: TRBV20-1; J: TRBJ1-6; CDR3: CSARLAQSSYNSPLHF; DNA: TGCAGTGCTAGATTAGCCCAGAGCTCCTATAATTCACCCCTCCACTTT
size: few; D: -; V: TRBV6-1; J: TRBJ2-7; CDR3: CASSDPLTVTYEQYF; DNA: TGTGCCAGCAGTGACCCTCTTACAGTGACCTACGAGCAGTACTTC
size: many; D: -; V: TRBV4-1; J: TRBJ1-1; CDR3: CASSQERGEAFF; DNA: TGCGCCAGCAGCCAAGAAAGAGGAGAAGCTTTCTTT